The 23 T cell receptor beta chains below were found in one sample sequenced in a study of shared clonotypes between healthy human individuals. Terminally differentiated effector memory CD45RA+ cells were excluded from the naive CD8 cells, which were CD45RO-negative and positively selected for CCR7. TCRdb keeps only in-frame clones here, not all; method: immunoSEQ multiplex PCR. The sample holds roughly 2 million clones; just under 95% are singletons and the top ten take roughly 1%. Sample: naive CD8+ T cells sorted from blood. These TCRs come from a man between 18 and 29 years old in good health.

This clone was recorded once. Germline and junction disagree at one end, which may indicate a read error. The V call is TRBV23-1, the J call TRBJ1-4; D call uncertain. Being an ORF, TRBV23-1 has a function that is uncertain. CDR3 length equals 12 residues. CDR3 in amino acids: CASSPHLEKRFF. The CDR3 nucleotides are TGCGCCAGCAGTCCTCATCTGGAAAAACGGTTTTTT.

The J gene is TRBJ1-2, the V gene TRBV4-3; D possibly corresponds to TRBD1 (5 bases). Trimming took off 4 bases at V and 5 bases at J, with 14 bases between the two ends. The CDR3 spans 14 residues. In germline, CDR1 is LGHNA, CDR2 YSLEER. CDR3 DNA: TGCGCCAGCAGCCTCCTCGACAGTGATTATGGCTACACCTTC. Amino acid sequence: CASSLLDSDYGYTF.

The J gene is TRBJ2-5, the V gene TRBV7-9; the D gene is possibly TRBD2 (6 bases). Deletions cut 5 bases from V and 3 bases from J, with 22 bases between. The CDR3 contains 17 residues. Germline assignment: CDR1 SEHNR and CDR2 FQNEAQ (reference sequence). CDR3: CASSKRDGGWREETQYF. CDR3 sequence (DNA): TGTGCCAGCAGCAAACGGGACGGAGGATGGAGGGAAGAGACCCAGTACTTC.

CDR3: CASTFVQNTEAFF. Written as DNA, the CDR3 is TGTGCCAGCACCTTCGTTCAGAACACTGAAGCTTTCTTT. The J gene is TRBJ1-1, the V gene TRBV6-1; D gene uncertain. Trimming pared 7 bases from V and 1 base from J, leaving 10 bases between. The CDR3 totals 13 residues. The germline V gene has CDR1 MNHNS and CDR2 SASEGT.

The rearrangement uses TRBV28 and TRBJ2-1; TRBD2 is a possible D gene (6 bases). The CDR3 totals 13 residues. Trimming pared 3 bases from V and 8 bases from J, leaving 11 bases between. Germline assignment: CDR1 MDHEN and CDR2 SYDVKM. The CDR3 coding sequence is TGTGCCAGCAGTTTTGGGGGAGGCGATGAGCAGTTCTTC. As protein: CASSFGGGDEQFF.

This chain joins TRBV6-1 and TRBJ1-2; no reliable D call. The CDR3 consists of 16 residues. V was shortened by 1 base and J by 5 bases, with 17 bases between the two germline ends. Germline V gives CDR1 MNHNS, CDR2 SASEGT. CDR3 loop: CASSEGEDRRSYGYTF. The CDR3 bases are TGTGCCAGCAGTGAAGGGGAGGACCGTCGAAGTTATGGCTACACCTTC.

This CDR3 is CASSQFGQGDYGYTF. Here the CDR3 DNA reads TGTGCCAGCAGCCAATTCGGGCAAGGGGATTATGGCTACACCTTC. The rearrangement links TRBV14 to TRBJ1-2; possible D gene TRBD1, 5 bases. Germline values: CDR1 SGHDN, CDR2 FVKESK. The CDR3 runs to 15 residues. Trimming pared 2 bases from V and 5 bases from J, leaving 15 bases between.

The chain carries TRBV4-3 and TRBJ1-2; TRBD1 aligns across 10 bases. The V gene's germline CDR1 is LGHNA and CDR2 YSLEER. V shed 0 bases and J 1 base; nucleotides not matched to a gene: 8. The CDR3 is 18 amino acids. CDR3 nucleotide sequence: TGCGCCAGCAGCCAAGATATGACAGGGGGCACCCTTAACTATGGCTACACCTTC. Translation gives CASSQDMTGGTLNYGYTF.

J is TRBJ2-7 and V is TRBV6-1; D not certain. Germline V lookup: CDR1 MNHNS, CDR2 SASEGT. The V end lost 4 bases, the J end lost 3 bases, and 7 bases lay between the germline ends. The CDR3 is 12 amino acids. CDR3 in amino acids: CASSGIGYEQYF. The CDR3 DNA follows: TGTGCCAGCAGTGGGATTGGCTACGAGCAGTACTTC.

The chain combines TRBV4-1 with TRBJ2-3; possibly TRBD1 or TRBD2 for D (5 bases each). This CDR3 has 15 residues. The germline V gene has CDR1 MGHRA and CDR2 YSYEKL. The V and J ends lost 5 bases and 2 bases respectively, with 14 bases between them. This CDR3 is CASSSGPGATDTQYF. As DNA, the CDR3 is TGCGCCAGCAGCTCGGGGCCCGGGGCCACAGATACGCAGTATTTT.

The chain joins TRBV4-3 to TRBJ2-7; D tentatively reads TRBD1 or TRBD2 (5 bases each). CDR1 is LGHNA, CDR2 YSLEER, per germline. V lost 0 bases and J lost 3, with 18 bases in between. The CDR3 extends over 17 amino acids. The CDR3 coding sequence is TGCGCCAGCAGCCAAGATCGGGTTGGTCGTGGGGGCTACGAGCAGTACTTC. This translates into CASSQDRVGRGGYEQYF.

The CDR3 bases are TGCGCCAGCAGCCAGACACAGGTGGAAGGTCAGCCCCAGCATTTT. It specifies CASSQTQVEGQPQHF. The chain uses TRBV4-1 and TRBJ1-5, with a tentative D call TRBD1 (5 bases). V was trimmed by 3 bases and J by 6 bases, leaving 15 bases between them. CDR1 and CDR2 (germline): MGHRA, YSYEKL. The CDR3 is 15 residues long.

V gene TRBV30 combines with J gene TRBJ2-1; the D is unclear. This CDR3 contains 15 residues. Per germline, CDR1 GTSNPN and CDR2 SVGIG (reference sequence). The V end was cut by 5 bases, the J end by 0 bases, with 14 bases between. The CDR3: CAWANGINSYNEQFF. The CDR3 coding sequence is TGTGCCTGGGCTAATGGGATTAACTCCTACAATGAGCAGTTCTTC. The entire variable domain, with the rest obtained from reference TRBV30 and TRBJ2-1, is as follows: SQTIHQWPATLVQPVGSPLSLECTVEGTSNPNLYWYRQAAGRGLQLLFYSVGIGQISSEVPQNLSASRPQDRQFILSSKKLLLSDSGFYLCAWANGINSYNEQFFGPGTRLTVL.

With regard to this clone: This specimen includes other DNA sequences encoding the same CDR3. The chain carries TRBV7-9 and TRBJ2-1; a weak D match, TRBD2 (6 bases). The germline V gene encodes CDR1 SEHNR and CDR2 FQNEAQ (reference sequence). V was pared by 2 bases and J by 0 bases, with 8 bases between. The CDR3 extends over 15 amino acids. CDR3 nucleotide sequence: TGTGCCAGCAGCTTACCCGGGAGCTCCTACAATGAGCAGTTCTTC. Its protein product is CASSLPGSSYNEQFF.

This rearrangement joins TRBV27 to TRBJ2-6; D possibly corresponds to TRBD2 (5 bases). From germline, CDR1 is MNHEY and CDR2 SMNVEV (reference sequence). CDR3 length: 17 residues. V was trimmed by 11 bases and J by 0 bases, leaving 20 bases between them. In nucleotides, the CDR3 is TGTGCCTGCCGGGAACGACATGCTCCCTCTGGGGCCAACGTCCTGACTTTC. Protein sequence: CACRERHAPSGANVLTF.

The rearrangement links TRBV28 to TRBJ2-3, with a possible D match to TRBD2 (6 bases). Trimming took 7 bases from V and 2 from J, leaving 16 bases between them. Per the germline V gene, CDR1 is MDHEN and CDR2 is SYDVKM. The CDR3 spans 15 residues. The CDR3 is CASNIGAGPTDTQYF. The CDR3 coding sequence is TGTGCCAGCAACATTGGGGCGGGGCCCACAGATACGCAGTATTTT. The full variable domain, rest sourced from reference TRBV28 and TRBJ2-3, is DVKVTQSSRYLVKRTGEKVFLECVQDMDHENMFWYRQDPGLGLRLIYFSYDVKMKEKGDIPEGYSVSREKKERFSLILESASTNQTSMYLCASNIGAGPTDTQYFGPGTRLTVL.

The chain employs TRBV6-5 and TRBJ2-7, with 8 bases aligning to TRBD1. V was clipped by 8 bases and J by 5 bases; unmatched bases: 11. The CDR3 extends over 14 amino acids. CDR1 MNHEY and CDR2 SVGAGI come from the germline V gene. The CDR3 DNA sequence: TGTGCCAGCCTATCTGGGACAGGTTTTAACGAGCAGTACTTC. It encodes CASLSGTGFNEQYF.

V is TRBV5-5 and J is TRBJ2-5; D unclear. CDR3 length: 14 amino acids. Trimming cost V 0 bases and J 2 bases, with 8 bases left between them. Germline CDR1 and CDR2: SGHKS and YYEKEE (reference sequence). The CDR3 protein is CASSLVTQQETQYF. The CDR3 region has the DNA TGTGCCAGCAGCTTGGTGACACAACAAGAGACCCAGTACTTC.

V and J are TRBV19 and TRBJ2-7; TRBD1 aligns across 8 bases. CDR1 is LNHDA and CDR2 is SQIVND in the germline V gene (reference sequence). Trimming took 6 bases from V and 2 from J; bases not matched to a gene: 6. The CDR3 sequence is 14 residues long. DNA of the CDR3: TGTGCCAGTAGGGACAGGGAACGGGCCTACGAGCAGTACTTC. Its protein is CASRDRERAYEQYF.

The chain employs TRBV5-1 and TRBJ2-4; 9 bases line up with TRBD2. J lost 5 bases, V lost 2 bases, and 5 bases had no gene match. CDR3 length: 15 amino acids. In germline, CDR1 is SGHRS, CDR2 YFSETQ. Here the CDR3 reads CASSFAGGAENIQYF. In DNA form, the CDR3 reads TGCGCCAGCAGCTTCGCGGGAGGGGCGGAAAACATTCAGTACTTC.

V and J are TRBV5-1 and TRBJ2-7; D could derive from TRBD1 or TRBD2 (5 bases each). The CDR3 loop spans 16 amino acids. Per germline, CDR1 SGHRS and CDR2 YFSETQ. Trimming removed 4 bases at V and 1 base at J, with 18 bases between. CDR3 sequence: CASSAPRDHLSYEQYF. In DNA form, the CDR3 reads TGCGCCAGCAGCGCCCCTAGGGACCACTTGTCCTACGAGCAGTACTTC.

The rearrangement links TRBV7-2 to TRBJ2-5, with D possibly TRBD2 on 5 matching bases. The J call may be wrong; the DNA end is better matched by TRBJ2-7. The CDR3 spans 15 residues. Germline CDR1 is SGHTA and CDR2 is FQGNSA. The CDR3 is CASSSPGLGTYEQYF. DNA of the CDR3: TGTGCCAGCAGCTCACCGGGCCTCGGGACCTACGAGCAGTACTTC.

The rearrangement joins TRBV19 to TRBJ1-6; perhaps TRBD1 as D (5 bases). The V and J ends lost 3 bases and 7 bases respectively, with 13 bases between them. The germline gives CDR1 LNHDA, CDR2 SQIVND (reference sequence). This CDR3 region has 15 residues. CDR3 residues: CASSIAGKGNSPLHF. CDR3 bases: TGTGCCAGTAGTATTGCAGGAAAGGGGAATTCACCCCTCCACTTT.